This T cell receptor (beta chain) was captured by sequencing in a study of beta chain features in type 1 diabetes. V was pared by 3 bases and J by 2 bases, with 5 bases of the junction left unmatched. Looked up from germline, CDR1 is SGHRS and CDR2 is YFSETQ. CDR3 size: 16 residues. All of the isolated RNA was reverse transcribed, so expressed TCRB transcripts were sequenced. Assay: immunoSEQ multiplex PCR; the TCRdb copy retains only in-frame clones and omits some. This sample has under 150,000 clones; roughly 50% occur once, and the top ten carry under 0.5%. This clonotype originated in a man aged 18 to 30 in good health. This rearrangement joins TRBV5-1 to TRBJ2-3; 11 positions agree with TRBD2. What was sequenced was Tregs from blood. The CDR3 reads CASSSMTSGDTDTQYF. As DNA, the CDR3 is TGCGCCAGCAGCTCTATGACTAGCGGGGACACAGATACGCAGTATTTT.